What follows describes a single T cell receptor beta chain. Its antigen target is currently unknown. Base qualities were left out, and no much larger clone turns up one base away. The sample belongs to a study of T-cell reconstitution after alpha-beta-depleted transplantation in children (TCRdb year 2016). Background on the whole study: Using TCR repertoire profiling, the study followed T-cell immune reconstitution in a quantitative way in children after TCRalphabeta/CD19-depleted allogeneic hematopoietic cell transplantation.

CDR1 SGHKS and CDR2 YYEKEE are derived from the germline V gene (reference sequence). Relative to germline, V is missing 5 bases and J is missing 1 base, with 6 bases of the junction outside any gene match. Counted from cysteine to phenylalanine, this CDR3 has 15 amino acids. Left in the record is the CDR3 DNA by itself, 45 bases read in frame from the first base. The library was prepared using PCR. The listed sequencing device is Illumina HiSeq 2500. Molecular barcoding was employed in the preparation of TCR libraries, with unique molecular identifiers being used to normalize TCRbeta repertoire quantification. The public sequencing data were trimmed at Q25 with fastp and processed into clonotypes with MiXCR by TCRdb, which kept only in-frame beta chains. Entries that share a CDR3 protein sequence are merged under the most common genes and DNA. Recorded for this sample are some 600,000 distinct CDR3 sequences; 15% to 20% of them occurred a single time. Of the sample, approximately 1.1% is held by the ten largest clones.

Recombination joined TRBV5-5 with TRBJ2-3, with 8 junctional bases fitting TRBD2. The receptor was isolated from a human donor who donated a stem cell graft to a child with acute myeloid leukemia. The specimen was PBMCs from the stem cell graft donor, collected from the stem cell graft. The bases read TGTGCCAGCAGTCCTGTCGGGGGGGGCACAGATACGCAGTATTTT. The resulting protein is CASSPVGGGTDTQYF.